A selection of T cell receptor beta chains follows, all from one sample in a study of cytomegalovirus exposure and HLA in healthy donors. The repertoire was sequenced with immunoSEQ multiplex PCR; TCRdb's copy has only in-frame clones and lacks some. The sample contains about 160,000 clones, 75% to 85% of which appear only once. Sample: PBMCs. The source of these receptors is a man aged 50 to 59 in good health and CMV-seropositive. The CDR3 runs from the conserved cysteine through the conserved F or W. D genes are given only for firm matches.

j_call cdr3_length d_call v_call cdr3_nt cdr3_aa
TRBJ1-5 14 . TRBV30 TGTGCCTGGAGTGTACGGGCAGGGCATCAGCCCCAGCATTTT CAWSVRAGHQPQHF
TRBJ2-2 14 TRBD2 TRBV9 TGTGCCAGCAGTTGGACTAGCGGCGGCGGGGAGCTGTTTTTT CASSWTSGGGELFF
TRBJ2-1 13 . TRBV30 TGTGCCTGGAGTGTGTCGGCCTACAATGAGCAGTTCTTC CAWSVSAYNEQFF
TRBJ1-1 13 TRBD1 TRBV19 TGTGCCAGCAGACAGGGATTGAACACTGAAGCTTTCTTT CASRQGLNTEAFF
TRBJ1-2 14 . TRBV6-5 TGTGCCAGCAGTCCTCAACAGGGAACCTATGGCTACACCTTC CASSPQQGTYGYTF
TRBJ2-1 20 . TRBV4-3 TGCGCCAGCAGCCAAGATGCGGGCTTGGGAGCGCTGGATTCCTACAATGAGCAGTTCTTC CASSQDAGLGALDSYNEQFF
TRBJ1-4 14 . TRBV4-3 TGCGCCAGCAGCCCTGGGAGGGAGACTGAAAAACTGTTTTTT CASSPGRETEKLFF
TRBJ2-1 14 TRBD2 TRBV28 TGTGCCAGCGTAGCGGGATGGTCGTACAATGAGCAGTTCTTC CASVAGWSYNEQFF
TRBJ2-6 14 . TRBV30 TGTGCCTGGAGTGAGAGCTCTGGGGCCAACGTCCTGACTTTC CAWSESSGANVLTF
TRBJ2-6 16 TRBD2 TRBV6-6 TGTGCCAGCTACGACTCCGGGGGGTCTGGGGCCAACGTCCTGACTTTC CASYDSGGSGANVLTF
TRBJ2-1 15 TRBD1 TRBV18 TGTGCCAGCTCACGCGGGACAGGGGACTACAATGAGCAGTTCTTC CASSRGTGDYNEQFF
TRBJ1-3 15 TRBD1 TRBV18 TGTGCCAGCTCACGACAGGGCTTATCTGGAAACACCATATATTTT CASSRQGLSGNTIYF
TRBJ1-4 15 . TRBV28 TGTGCCAGCAGTTTATTCCAGGGGACCGGTGAAAAACTGTTTTTT CASSLFQGTGEKLFF
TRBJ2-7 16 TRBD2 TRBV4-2 TGTGCCAGCAGCCAAGATCGTGCTAGCGGCTCCTACGAGCAGTACTTC CASSQDRASGSYEQYF
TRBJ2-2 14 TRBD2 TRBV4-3 TGCGCCAGCAGCCTGGCGGGGGGCACCGGGGAGCTGTTTTTT CASSLAGGTGELFF
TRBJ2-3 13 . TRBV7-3 TGTGCCAGCGGGCGACAATACACAGATACGCAGTATTTT CASGRQYTDTQYF
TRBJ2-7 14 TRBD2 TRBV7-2 TGTGCCAGCAGCTTAGCTCTAGCGGACTACGAGCAGTACTTC CASSLALADYEQYF
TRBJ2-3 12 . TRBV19 TGTGCCAGTAGTATCGGTACAGATACGCAGTATTTT CASSIGTDTQYF
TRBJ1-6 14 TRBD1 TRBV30 TGTGCCTGGAGAGGGGACAGGGGGCCTTCACCCCTCCACTTT CAWRGDRGPSPLHF
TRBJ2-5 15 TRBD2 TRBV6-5 TGTGCCAGCAGTCCCATGGGGGGGGAGGTGGAGACCCAGTACTTC CASSPMGGEVETQYF